Shown below are 28 T cell receptor beta chains from a single sample sequenced in a study of blood T cells in healthy people across ages. It was with a sample-barcoded 5' primer and a J-beta primer mix that a second PCR of roughly 7 to 11 cycles was run. Via MiXCR, TCRdb re-called the 5' RACE reads, giving one row per CDR3 protein. Among some 710,000 distinct CDR3 sequences, about 20% were seen once, and the ten largest hold under 25%. Sequenced material: blood. The source of these receptors is a man between 65 and 85 years old in good health.

This clonotype was counted a few times. This rearrangement joins TRBV7-2 to TRBJ1-1, with a possible D match to TRBD1 (6 bases). Germline values: CDR1 SGHTA, CDR2 FQGNSA. The CDR3 is made up of 16 amino acids. Trimming removed 3 bases at V and 4 bases at J, with 18 bases between. CDR3 in DNA: TGTGCCAGCAGCTTGGCGGGGGCGCAAGTCAGCACTGAAGCTTTCTTT. Amino acids: CASSLAGAQVSTEAFF.

This clonotype was recorded a few times. The chain uses TRBV20-1 and TRBJ2-5; maybe TRBD2 (6 bases). The DNA matches TRBJ2-1 better at its end, which makes the J call doubtful. Looked up from germline, CDR1 is DFQATT and CDR2 is SNEGSKA (reference sequence). This CDR3 is built from 12 residues. The chain's CDR3 is CSAREGGNEQFF. The DNA of the CDR3 is TGCAGTGCTAGGGAAGGAGGGAATGAGCAGTTCTTC.

This chain connects TRBV20-1 to TRBJ2-1, with 9 bases fitting TRBD2. V shed 0 bases and J 2 bases; nucleotides not matched to a gene: 5. CDR1 and CDR2 from the germline V gene are DFQATT and SNEGSKA (reference sequence). This CDR3 is 16 amino acids long. The CDR3 region is CSARDPGLAPYNEQFF. The CDR3 DNA is TGCAGTGCTAGAGATCCGGGACTAGCCCCCTACAATGAGCAGTTCTTC.

V usage is TRBV9 and J usage is TRBJ2-1, with 9 positions matching TRBD2. Germline CDR1 SGDLS, CDR2 YYNGEE. Trimming removed 1 base from V and 8 bases from J; junction bases left unmatched: 7. This CDR3 comprises 15 residues. The CDR3 coding sequence is TGTGCCAGCAGCGTATCGGCTAGCGGGAACGATGAGCAGTTCTTC. Translating gives CASSVSASGNDEQFF.

The sample holds a few counts of this clonotype. One end of the junction varies from germline; a read error may be responsible. This chain joins TRBV11-2 and TRBJ2-3; 7 positions match TRBD2. This CDR3 comprises 12 residues. Germline V gene sequence: CDR1 SGHAT, CDR2 FQNNGV. CDR3 sequence (DNA): TGTGCCAGCAGCTGGAGCGGGACCTTCGGGCATTTT. This sequence encodes CASSWSGTFGHF.

This clonotype turned up a few times. Germline is not matched at one junction end, which may reflect a read error. The chain combines TRBV12-5 with TRBJ1-2, with a weak D call TRBD1 (5 bases). Germline V gene data show CDR1 as LGHNT and CDR2 as FRNRAP. The CDR3 is 13 residues long. The CDR3 bases are TGTGCTAGTGGTTTGCCGGCAGGGTATGGCCACACCTTC. Amino acid sequence: CASGLPAGYGHTF.

This chain uses TRBV29-1 with TRBJ1-1; D gene ambiguous. The germline V gene encodes CDR1 SQVTM and CDR2 ANQGSEA. Trimming left V 4 bases short and J 1 base short, with 10 bases between. This CDR3 is 13 amino acids long. CDR3 in amino acids: CSVGGQRNTEAFF. CDR3 in DNA: TGCAGCGTTGGAGGGCAGAGGAACACTGAAGCTTTCTTT.

The rearrangement links TRBV24-1 to TRBJ2-1; 10 positions agree with TRBD2. Germline assignment: CDR1 KGHDR and CDR2 SFDVKD. With 6 bases clipped from V and 4 bases from J, the junction kept 2 bases outside the gene matches. CDR3 length: 14 amino acids. CDR3: CATSRTSGYNEQFF. In nucleotides, the CDR3 is TGTGCCACCAGTCGGACTAGCGGATACAATGAGCAGTTCTTC.

The table lists this clonotype with a few counts. The chain recombines TRBV12-3 or TRBV12-4 with TRBJ2-5; tentatively, D is TRBD2 (5 bases). The CDR3 covers 13 residues. Trimming stripped 6 bases from V and 2 bases from J, with 10 bases between. The CDR3 here is CASSYTRQETQYF. The DNA for the CDR3 is TGTGCCAGCAGCTATACTAGACAAGAGACCCAGTACTTC.

In regard to this clonotype: One end of the junction is discordant with germline, which a read error may explain. This chain uses TRBV9 with TRBJ2-3; D is perhaps TRBD1 (6 bases). Germline loops: CDR1 SGDLS, CDR2 YYNGEE. The CDR3 is made up of 15 amino acids. The CDR3 protein is CASSVGGRSTDTQYF. DNA for the CDR3: TGCGCCAGCAGCGTAGGGGGACGGTCGACAGATACGCAGTATTTT.

This clonotype has more than one count but fewer than ten. This chain links TRBV20-1 with TRBJ1-6; D perhaps matches TRBD1 (5 bases). CDR3 length equals 15 residues. The germline V and J ends were trimmed by 0 bases and 7 bases, with 13 bases remaining between them. Germline CDR1 is DFQATT and CDR2 is SNEGSKA (reference sequence). The CDR3 region has the DNA TGCAGTGCTAGAGAATCTAGGGGTGGCAATTCACCCCTCCACTTT. Protein: CSARESRGGNSPLHF.

The V call is TRBV6-2 or TRBV6-3, the J call TRBJ1-2; D unresolved. Germline assignment: CDR1 MNHEY and CDR2 SVGEGT. Between the trimmed V and J ends, which lost 10 bases and 0 bases, there was a span of 12 bases. The CDR3 covers 13 residues. The CDR3 sequence: CAISGDTNYGYTF. CDR3 sequence (DNA): TGTGCCATCTCCGGAGACACTAACTATGGCTACACCTTC.

V gene TRBV13 combines with J gene TRBJ2-7; 10 bases agree with TRBD2. The V and J ends lost 6 bases and 6 bases, in that order; junction bases with no gene match: 8. CDR3 length: 14 amino acids. Germline V lookup: CDR1 PRHDT, CDR2 FYEKMQ (reference sequence). The CDR3 sequence is CASSLPGLALEQYF. The CDR3 DNA reads as TGTGCCAGCAGTCTACCGGGACTAGCGCTCGAGCAGTACTTC.

This clonotype was observed a handful of times. The V gene is TRBV29-1, the J gene TRBJ1-2, with 9 bases aligning to TRBD1. The length of the CDR3 is 14 residues. The V gene end was trimmed by 4 bases and the J gene end by 4 bases; junction bases not matched to a gene: 7. The V gene's germline CDR1 is SQVTM and CDR2 ANQGSEA. CDR3 residues: CSVAQGAVSYGYTF. In nucleotides, the CDR3 is TGCAGCGTTGCACAGGGGGCTGTAAGCTATGGCTACACCTTC.

The chain recombines TRBV20-1 with TRBJ2-5; the D gene is possibly TRBD2 (5 bases). With 3 bases removed from V and 6 bases from J, the gap between germline ends came to 14 bases. This CDR3 is built from 13 residues. The germline CDR1 and CDR2 sequences are DFQATT and SNEGSKA (reference sequence). CDR3 loop: CSARGIAMQTQYF. In nucleotides, the CDR3 is TGCAGTGCTAGGGGAATAGCGATGCAGACCCAGTACTTC.

This clonotype was seen at least ten times. V and J are TRBV5-1 and TRBJ2-1, with 14 bases lining up with TRBD2. This CDR3 is 16 amino acids long. From germline, CDR1 is SGHRS and CDR2 YFSETQ. The trim removed 7 bases at V and 3 bases at J, leaving 6 bases unmatched. The CDR3 sequence is CASGTSGGLNYNEQFF. The DNA of the CDR3 is TGCGCCAGCGGGACTAGCGGGGGCCTCAACTACAATGAGCAGTTCTTC.

With regard to this clonotype: A read error may produce the germline difference seen at one junction end. CDR3 loop: CASSQDGRYTRYF. CDR3 DNA: TGTGCCAGCAGCCAAGATGGCAGATATACGCGGTATTTT. This chain uses TRBV3-1 with TRBJ2-3; no definite D call. Per germline, CDR1 LGHDT and CDR2 YNNKEL (reference sequence). The CDR3 sequence is 13 residues long.

This clonotype was recorded a few times. V gene TRBV5-1 combines with J gene TRBJ2-3; D gene unclear. Deletions cut 0 bases from V and 1 base from J, with 9 bases between. The CDR3 spans 15 residues. Germline values: CDR1 SGHRS, CDR2 YFSETQ. The CDR3 nucleotides read TGCGCCAGCAGCTTGGAGGGCTACGGCACAGATACGCAGTATTTT. Translation gives CASSLEGYGTDTQYF.

This clonotype was detected only a few times. The chain uses TRBV10-3 and TRBJ2-5; D possibly corresponds to TRBD2 (6 bases). The DNA end lines up better with TRBJ2-7; the J call may be wrong. Per the germline V gene, CDR1 is ENHRY and CDR2 is SYGVKD. The CDR3 spans 13 residues. CDR3 loop: CAISAEGGYEQYV. The CDR3 bases are TGTGCCATCAGCGCCGAGGGAGGATACGAGCAGTACGTC.

The chain links TRBV7-2 to TRBJ2-5, with D perhaps TRBD1 (6 bases). Gene TRBJ2-7 matches the end of the DNA better, so the J call may be wrong. The CDR3 consists of 17 residues. CDR1 and CDR2 from the germline V gene are SGHTA and FQGNSA. CDR3 nucleotide sequence: TGTGCCAGCAGCTTAAGAATCTCTCCCGGGACACCTTACGAGCAGTACTTC. Translated: CASSLRISPGTPYEQYF.

The chain combines TRBV15 with TRBJ1-3; 7 nucleotides match TRBD1. The junction had 6 bases not matched to a gene; V was cut back by 1 base and J by 0 bases. The CDR3 contains 17 residues. Germline V CDR1 and CDR2: LNHNV, YYDKDF (reference sequence). The CDR3 here is CATSRATGDPSGNTIYF. The CDR3 bases are TGTGCCACCAGCAGAGCAACAGGGGACCCCTCTGGAAACACCATATATTTT.

The V and J genes are TRBV15 and TRBJ2-2; no clear D. With 3 bases removed from V and 3 bases from J, the gap between germline ends came to 8 bases. The CDR3 sequence is 14 residues long. The V gene's germline CDR1 is LNHNV and CDR2 YYDKDF (reference sequence). CDR3 sequence: CATSSESYTGELFF. The CDR3 DNA reads as TGTGCCACCAGCAGCGAATCCTACACCGGGGAGCTGTTTTTT.

This clonotype turned up a few times. The chain is built from TRBV4-1 and TRBJ1-2; 7 positions agree with TRBD1. Germline V gene lookup returns CDR1 MGHRA and CDR2 YSYEKL. The CDR3 sequence is 14 residues long. The V and J ends lost 4 bases and 1 base, in that order; junction bases with no gene match: 3. CDR3 region: CASSPGTDNYGYTF. DNA for the CDR3: TGCGCCAGCAGCCCGGGGACAGATAACTATGGCTACACCTTC.

This clonotype was detected only a few times. V gene TRBV5-1 combines with J gene TRBJ2-3; maybe TRBD1 (6 bases). Trimming left V 4 bases short and J 4 bases short, with 19 bases between. The CDR3 runs to 16 residues. Per the germline V gene, CDR1 is SGHRS and CDR2 is YFSETQ. Written as DNA, the CDR3 is TGCGCCAGCAGCCTGACGGGGCTACAGGGCGCAGATACGCAGTATTTT. Translated: CASSLTGLQGADTQYF.

This chain uses TRBV20-1 with TRBJ2-7; TRBD2 matches 8 bases. Looked up from germline, CDR1 is DFQATT and CDR2 is SNEGSKA (reference sequence). The CDR3 totals 19 residues. V trimming: 0 bases; J trimming: 1 base; junction bases outside the gene matches: 17. CDR3 amino acids: CSARDYPRPGLAGSYEQYF. Here the CDR3 DNA reads TGCAGTGCTAGAGATTATCCCCGCCCGGGTCTAGCGGGTTCCTACGAGCAGTACTTC.

There are a few counts of this clonotype. This rearrangement joins TRBV20-1 to TRBJ2-1, with D tentatively TRBD2 (5 bases). V lost 1 base, J lost 6 bases, and 13 bases lay in between. This CDR3 has 14 amino acids. The germline CDR1 and CDR2 sequences are DFQATT and SNEGSKA (reference sequence). CDR3 bases: TGCAGTGCTAGAGTTCCCTCGGGATCCAATGAGCAGTTCTTC. Its protein product is CSARVPSGSNEQFF.

V gene TRBV5-1 combines with J gene TRBJ2-5; 15 bases are a match to TRBD2. The J call is doubtful: the DNA matches TRBJ2-1 better. Germline CDR1 and CDR2: SGHRS and YFSETQ. This CDR3 comprises 18 residues. The CDR3 coding sequence is TGCGCCAGCAGCTTCGAGGGCGGACTAGCGGGGGGGCAGAATGAGCAGTTCTTC. It encodes CASSFEGGLAGGQNEQFF.

V is TRBV20-1 and J is TRBJ2-1; D call uncertain. This CDR3 contains 10 residues. V shed 6 bases and J shed 15 bases, with 15 bases lying between them. The germline V gene encodes CDR1 DFQATT and CDR2 SNEGSKA (reference sequence). CDR3 residues: CSAGSEVRFF. CDR3 coding DNA: TGCAGTGCAGGGTCCGAAGTGAGGTTCTTC.